This T cell receptor beta chain came from a study of T cell responses to AZD1222 COVID-19 vaccine. Broader study findings: Repertoires were sampled only after the peak T cell response. A reported finding is that nearly half of spike-specific TCRs target unmutated variant regions. The study found Spike-specific TCR breadth and depth rose after two AZD1222 doses. The donors showed a predominance of white British ancestry and of females, with possible underestimation of clonal diversity.

Details on this clone: Its antigen is unidentified.

V was clipped by 7 bases and J by 4 bases; unmatched bases: 10. Germline V gene sequence: CDR1 MDHEN, CDR2 SYDVKM. The CDR3 length is 16 residues. Sequencing used immunoSEQ multiplex PCR; TCRdb keeps in-frame clones, though not all of them. The data contain about 83,000 clones, approximately 88% of them singletons. The specimen was peripheral blood, collected on day 0 of MenACWY control vaccination. The TCR originated in an adult in good health. The rearrangement uses TRBV28 and TRBJ2-6, with TRBD1 matching 7 bases. The chain's CDR3 is CASIPNRGYGANVLTF. CDR3 in DNA: TGTGCCAGCATCCCCAACAGGGGTTACGGGGCCAACGTCCTGACTTTC.